Listed here are 24 T cell receptor beta chains from one sample, sequenced in a study of blood T cells in healthy people across ages. A second 7 to 11 cycle PCR used barcoded and J-beta primers. TCRdb used MiXCR to reprocess the 5' RACE reads, holding one entry per CDR3 protein. The sample consists of about 1,600,000 distinct CDR3 sequences, about 43% of them appearing once. Specimen: blood. These receptor sequences come from a woman in her late teens or twenties in good health.

The rearrangement links TRBV2 to TRBJ1-2; D not resolved. V lost 4 bases to trimming and J lost 3 bases, with 9 bases between them. The CDR3 sequence is 13 residues long. The germline V gene encodes CDR1 SNHLY and CDR2 FYNNEI. The CDR3 region is CASSGQLDYGYTF. CDR3 bases: TGTGCCAGCAGTGGGCAGTTGGACTATGGCTACACCTTC.

A few counts support this clonotype. CDR3 in amino acids: CASSLLSGLGYEQYF. The CDR3 DNA sequence: TGTGCCAGCAGTTTATTGTCCGGGCTTGGTTACGAGCAGTACTTC. This rearrangement joins TRBV12-3 or TRBV12-4 to TRBJ2-7; D call uncertain. V lost 2 bases, J lost 4 bases, and 15 bases lay in between. This CDR3 has 15 amino acids.

The sample holds one count of this clonotype. The V gene is TRBV6-6, the J gene TRBJ1-1; D may be TRBD1 (6 bases). This CDR3 is 15 amino acids long. V lost 2 bases, J lost 1 base, and 11 bases lay in between. Germline CDR1 reads MNHNY; CDR2 reads SVGAGI (reference sequence). The CDR3 here is CASSYVRDKNTEAFF. The DNA for the CDR3 is TGTGCCAGCAGTTACGTCAGGGACAAGAACACTGAAGCTTTCTTT.

This clonotype has a handful of counts. V gene TRBV29-1 combines with J gene TRBJ2-1; D unresolved. V was clipped by 3 bases and J by 6 bases, with 9 bases between them. CDR1 SQVTM and CDR2 ANQGSEA come from the germline V gene. This CDR3 comprises 12 residues. CDR3: CSVDDRSNEQFF. The CDR3 DNA follows: TGCAGCGTTGATGACCGCTCCAATGAGCAGTTCTTC.

This clonotype came up once. Relative to the germline gene, one junction end is altered; a read error may explain this. The V gene is TRBV7-9, the J gene TRBJ1-2, with TRBD1 as a possible D gene (5 bases). The germline CDR1 and CDR2 sequences are SEHNR and FQNEAQ (reference sequence). This CDR3 is 16 amino acids long. The CDR3 DNA follows: TGTGCCAACAGCTCGGGACCCGGGATTCAAGCCCCCGGCTACACCTTC. Encoded protein: CANSSGPGIQAPGYTF.

This clonotype appeared a few times. The V call is TRBV9, the J call TRBJ2-1; D remains unclear. With 0 bases removed from V and 5 bases from J, the gap between germline ends came to 9 bases. Per germline, CDR1 SGDLS and CDR2 YYNGEE. CDR3 length equals 14 residues. The CDR3: CASSVESGDNEQFF. As DNA, the CDR3 is TGTGCCAGCAGCGTAGAATCAGGAGACAATGAGCAGTTCTTC.

With respect to this clonotype: Relative to the germline gene, one junction end is altered; a read error may explain this. The chain is built from TRBV28 and TRBJ1-2; D gene uncertain. The V gene's germline CDR1 is MDHEN and CDR2 SYDVKM. The CDR3 runs to 10 residues. As DNA, the CDR3 is TGTGCCAGCAGGGACTATGGCCACACCTTC. It specifies CASRDYGHTF.

This clonotype has at least ten counts. This chain links TRBV30 with TRBJ2-7; 8 bases line up with TRBD1. The CDR3 is 15 amino acids. Germline CDR1 GTSNPN, CDR2 SVGIG (reference sequence). The V segment lost 3 bases and the J segment 0 bases; nucleotides outside the gene matches: 7. CDR3 residues: CAWRGDRSSSYEQYF. For the CDR3, the DNA is TGTGCCTGGAGGGGGGACAGGTCTAGCTCCTACGAGCAGTACTTC. Full variable domain (rest looked up from reference TRBV30 and TRBJ2-7): SQTIHQWPATLVQPVGSPLSLECTVEGTSNPNLYWYRQAAGRGLQLLFYSVGIGQISSEVPQNLSASRPQDRQFILSSKKLLLSDSGFYLCAWRGDRSSSYEQYFGPGTRLTVT.

The V and J genes are TRBV4-1 and TRBJ2-1; D is possibly TRBD2 (6 bases). The better agreement between TRBJ2-7 and the DNA end casts doubt on the J call. The CDR3 is 17 residues long. Germline CDR1 reads MGHRA; CDR2 reads YSYEKL. CDR3 residues: CASSHEMRGRGYNEQYF. CDR3 DNA sequence: TGCGCCAGCAGCCACGAAATGCGGGGTAGAGGCTACAATGAGCAGTACTTC.

This clonotype turned up a few times. The chain combines TRBV5-4 with TRBJ2-1, with 10 bases lining up with TRBD1. This CDR3 region has 15 residues. J gave up 2 bases and V 4 bases, and 3 bases lay outside the gene matches. Germline V gives CDR1 SGHNT, CDR2 YYREEE (reference sequence). The CDR3 sequence is CASSTGTGAYNEQFF. CDR3 coding DNA: TGTGCCAGCAGCACCGGGACAGGGGCCTACAATGAGCAGTTCTTC.

In this sample, this clonotype turned up a few times. This chain connects TRBV6-1 to TRBJ2-5; D not certain. V lost 7 bases and J 4 bases, leaving 19 bases between the germline ends. The CDR3 length is 15 residues. The germline V gene encodes CDR1 MNHNS and CDR2 SASEGT. The DNA for the CDR3 is TGTGCCAGCATGGCGCGACTCTGGAGAGGAGAGACCCAGTACTTC. This sequence encodes CASMARLWRGETQYF.

V is TRBV6-6 and J is TRBJ1-5; unclear D gene. The CDR3 is made up of 16 amino acids. V was clipped by 5 bases and J by 6 bases, with 20 bases between them. Per germline, CDR1 MNHNY and CDR2 SVGAGI (reference sequence). The CDR3 loop reads CASSKHPSGGGQPQHF. CDR3 DNA: TGTGCCAGCAGTAAACACCCCTCAGGAGGAGGTCAGCCCCAGCATTTT.

The chain recombines TRBV29-1 with TRBJ2-3; D remains unclear. Germline V gives CDR1 SQVTM, CDR2 ANQGSEA. CDR3 size: 11 residues. The CDR3 reads CSADLADTQYF. The CDR3 nucleotides are TGCAGTGCGGACCTCGCAGATACGCAGTATTTT.

The chain is built from TRBV20-1 and TRBJ2-3; D gene uncertain. Trimming removed 6 bases from V and 1 base from J, with 14 bases in between. Germline V gives CDR1 DFQATT, CDR2 SNEGSKA (reference sequence). This CDR3 comprises 14 residues. The CDR3 DNA reads as TGCAGTGCCGTCGACTCCTCGGGCACAGATACGCAGTATTTT. This gives the protein CSAVDSSGTDTQYF.

This clonotype was seen a handful of times. This rearrangement joins TRBV3-1 to TRBJ1-6, with D possibly TRBD1 on 6 matching bases. The CDR3 has 16 residues. CDR1 and CDR2 from the germline V gene are LGHDT and YNNKEL (reference sequence). The ends were cut back, 4 bases at V and 3 bases at J, with 13 bases in the middle. The CDR3 protein is CASSRRGGGYNSPLHF. The DNA of the CDR3 is TGTGCCAGCAGCCGACGGGGGGGCGGCTATAATTCACCCCTCCACTTT.

V usage is TRBV3-1 and J usage is TRBJ1-1, with D possibly TRBD1 on 5 matching bases. Germline CDR1 and CDR2: LGHDT and YNNKEL (reference sequence). V lost 4 bases, J lost 1 base, and 10 bases lay in between. The CDR3 contains 14 residues. The CDR3 DNA reads as TGTGCCAGCAGCCGCGGGACTTCGAACACTGAAGCTTTCTTT. Translated: CASSRGTSNTEAFF.

This sequence joins TRBV3-1 and TRBJ1-1; D uncertain. Germline V gene sequence: CDR1 LGHDT, CDR2 YNNKEL (reference sequence). The CDR3 sequence is 16 residues long. Trimming shortened V by 0 bases and J by 0 bases, and 11 bases separated the two germline ends. DNA of the CDR3: TGTGCCAGCAGCCAAGATTTGGAGGGTATGAACACTGAAGCTTTCTTT. Amino acids: CASSQDLEGMNTEAFF.

V usage is TRBV5-1 and J usage is TRBJ2-7; TRBD2 matches at 9 bases. J lost 1 base, V lost 6 bases, and 8 bases had no gene match. The CDR3 contains 15 residues. Germline assignment: CDR1 SGHRS and CDR2 YFSETQ. This chain's CDR3 is CASTPGLALSYEQYF. As DNA, the CDR3 is TGCGCCAGCACCCCTGGACTAGCGCTTTCCTACGAGCAGTACTTC.

V and J are TRBV7-2 and TRBJ2-7; 7 bases match TRBD2. There are 15 residues in the CDR3. Trimming removed 4 bases from V and 3 bases from J; junction bases left unmatched: 9. Germline-derived CDR1 and CDR2 are SGHTA and FQGNSA. The CDR3 reads CASSSVSGARYEQYF. CDR3 DNA sequence: TGTGCCAGCAGCTCCGTCAGCGGGGCCCGCTACGAGCAGTACTTC.

This clonotype occurred a few times. This chain's CDR3 is CASRRDRAYEQYF. The CDR3 DNA sequence: TGTGCCAGCAGGCGGGACAGGGCCTACGAGCAGTACTTC. The chain recombines TRBV28 with TRBJ2-7; 9 bases fit TRBD1. Germline V gene lookup returns CDR1 MDHEN and CDR2 SYDVKM. There are 13 residues in the CDR3. Trimming removed 6 bases from V and 2 bases from J; junction bases left unmatched: 2.

The chain couples TRBV6-2 or TRBV6-3 to TRBJ2-3, with TRBD1 as a possible D gene (7 bases). The CDR3 consists of 15 residues. Per the germline V gene, CDR1 is MNHEY and CDR2 is SVGEGT. Trimming shortened V by 6 bases and J by 1 base, and 14 bases separated the two germline ends. The CDR3 region has the DNA TGTGCCAGCAGGCAGGGGGGCGCCGGCACAGATACGCAGTATTTT. It is translated as CASRQGGAGTDTQYF.

The V call is TRBV20-1, the J call TRBJ1-2; unclear D gene. V gave up 1 base and J gave up 0 bases, with 12 bases separating them. This CDR3 has 15 amino acids. Per germline, CDR1 DFQATT and CDR2 SNEGSKA (reference sequence). In nucleotides, the CDR3 is TGCAGTGCTAGAGCAGAAACAGCAGCTAACTATGGCTACACCTTC. As protein: CSARAETAANYGYTF.

The table lists this clonotype with a few counts. This rearrangement joins TRBV12-3 or TRBV12-4 to TRBJ2-1, with 7 bases aligning to TRBD1. The CDR3 runs 14 residues. The V and J ends lost 5 bases and 5 bases, in that order; junction bases with no gene match: 6. CDR3: CASSLTGFNNEQFF. The CDR3 DNA reads as TGTGCCAGCAGTCTGACAGGGTTTAACAATGAGCAGTTCTTC.

This clonotype came up a few times. This chain links TRBV6-5 with TRBJ2-4; no clear D. Germline loops: CDR1 MNHEY, CDR2 SVGAGI. The CDR3 has 19 amino acids. Trimming left V 3 bases short and J 1 base short, with 22 bases between. DNA of the CDR3: TGTGCCAGCAGTTATTCGATCTGGTGGGCCCTAGGGGCCAAAAACATTCAGTACTTC. It specifies CASSYSIWWALGAKNIQYF.